The TCR beta chain described here comes from a study of cytomegalovirus exposure and HLA in healthy donors. Study results and limitations: One later analysis, an examination of the 120 validation repertoires, found that first-cohort TCR clusters tended to co-occur in them.

V gave up 0 bases and J gave up 8 bases, with 7 bases separating them. Germline CDR1 is SEHNR and CDR2 is FQNEAQ (reference sequence). CDR3 length: 12 amino acids. TCRdb keeps only in-frame clones here, not all; method: immunoSEQ multiplex PCR. Among 150,000 to 250,000 clones, roughly 81% were seen once, and the ten largest hold around 1.2%. With respect to this clone: Its target is not known.

The study drew the donors from its approximately 110-subject validation cohort, separate from the roughly 670-subject first cohort. Input material: PBMCs. This receptor was identified in a woman aged 25 to 39 in good health and CMV-seronegative. This sequence joins TRBV7-9 and TRBJ1-1; D call uncertain. The CDR3 coding sequence is TGTGCCAGCAGCTTAGCGTCCCAAGAAGCTTTCTTT. Amino acid sequence: CASSLASQEAFF.